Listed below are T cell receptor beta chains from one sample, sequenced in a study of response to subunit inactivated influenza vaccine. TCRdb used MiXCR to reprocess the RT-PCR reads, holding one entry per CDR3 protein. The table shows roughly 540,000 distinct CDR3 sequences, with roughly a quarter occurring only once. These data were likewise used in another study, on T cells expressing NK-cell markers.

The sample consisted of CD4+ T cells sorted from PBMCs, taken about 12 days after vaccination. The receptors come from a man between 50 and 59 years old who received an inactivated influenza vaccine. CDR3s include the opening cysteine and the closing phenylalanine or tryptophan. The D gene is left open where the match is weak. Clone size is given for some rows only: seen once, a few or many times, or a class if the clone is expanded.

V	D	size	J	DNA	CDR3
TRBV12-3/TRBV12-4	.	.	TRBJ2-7	TGTGCCAGCAGTTCGGTCCGGCCCCCCTACGAGCAGTACTTC	CASSSVRPPYEQYF
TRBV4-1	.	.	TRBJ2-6	TGCGCCAGCAGCCGCCGGTCTAGTCCCGGGGCCAACGTCCTGACTTTC	CASSRRSSPGANVLTF
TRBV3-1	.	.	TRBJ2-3	TGTGCCAGCAGCCAAACTAGCTTTGGAGATACGCAGTATTTT	CASSQTSFGDTQYF
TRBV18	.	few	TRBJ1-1	TGTGCCAGCTCACCTCAGCGCCAGAACACTGAAGCTTTCTTT	CASSPQRQNTEAFF
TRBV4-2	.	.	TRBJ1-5	TGTGCCAGCAGCCAAGAGGAGCAGGGGAATCAGCCCCAGCATTTT	CASSQEEQGNQPQHF
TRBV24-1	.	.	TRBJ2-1	TGTGCCACCAGTGATTTTGGAGGGAACAATGAGCAGTTCTTC	CATSDFGGNNEQFF
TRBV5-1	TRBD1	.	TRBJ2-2	TGCGCCAGCAGCATAAGGACAGGAACCACCGGGGAGCTGGTTTTT	CASSIRTGTTGELVF
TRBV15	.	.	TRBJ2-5	TGTGCCACCAGCAGATCGTTAGAACCCCGGGAGACCCAGTACTTC	CATSRSLEPRETQYF
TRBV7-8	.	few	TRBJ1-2	TGTGCCAGCAGCTTAGCGAGAGAGAACTATGGCTACACCTTC	CASSLARENYGYTF
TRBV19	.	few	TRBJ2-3	TGTGCCAGTAGACTCAGGGGTACGACAGATACGCAGTATTTT	CASRLRGTTDTQYF
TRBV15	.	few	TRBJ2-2	TGTGCCACCAGCAGGGACAATAACTTGTTCGCCGGGGAGCTGTTTTTT	CATSRDNNLFAGELFF
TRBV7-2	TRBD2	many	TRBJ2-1	TGTGCCAGCAGCTTATACGGGGGGGCCTACAATGAGCAGTTCTTC	CASSLYGGAYNEQFF
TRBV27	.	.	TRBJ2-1	TGTGCCAGCAGTCCCCGAGGTGGGGGACTGAGCTCCTACAATGAGCAGTTCTTC	CASSPRGGGLSSYNEQFF
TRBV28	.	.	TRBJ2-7	TGTGCCAGCAGTTTAATCGGCTACGAGCAGTACTTC	CASSLIGYEQYF
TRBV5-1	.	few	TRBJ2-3	TGCGCCAGCAGTGATGGGGCGCGAGCAGATACGCAGTATTTT	CASSDGARADTQYF
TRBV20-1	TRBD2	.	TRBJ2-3	TGCAGTGCGGAGACTAGCGGGAGGACCACAGATACGCAGTATTTT	CSAETSGRTTDTQYF
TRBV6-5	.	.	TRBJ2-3	TGTGCCAGCAGTTACTCGTCAGCGGGCGGCACAGATACGCAGTATTTT	CASSYSSAGGTDTQYF
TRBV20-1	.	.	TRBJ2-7	TGCAGTGCTAGTCCGGTGAGCTCCTACGAGCAGTACTTC	CSASPVSSYEQYF